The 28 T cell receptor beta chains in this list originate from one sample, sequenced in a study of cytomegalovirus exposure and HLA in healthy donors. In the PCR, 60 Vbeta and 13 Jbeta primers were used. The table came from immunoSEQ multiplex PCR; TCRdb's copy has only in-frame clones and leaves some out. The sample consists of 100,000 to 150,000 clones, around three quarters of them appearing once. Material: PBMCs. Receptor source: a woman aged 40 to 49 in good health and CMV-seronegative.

CDR3 region: CAISERAEGSDTQYF. CDR3 bases: TGTGCCATCAGTGAGAGGGCGGAAGGGAGTGATACGCAGTATTTT. The rearrangement uses TRBV10-3 and TRBJ2-3, with TRBD2 as a possible D gene (5 bases). Germline values: CDR1 ENHRY, CDR2 SYGVKD. The CDR3 has 15 amino acids. V dropped 2 bases and J dropped 6 bases, with 15 bases sitting between them.

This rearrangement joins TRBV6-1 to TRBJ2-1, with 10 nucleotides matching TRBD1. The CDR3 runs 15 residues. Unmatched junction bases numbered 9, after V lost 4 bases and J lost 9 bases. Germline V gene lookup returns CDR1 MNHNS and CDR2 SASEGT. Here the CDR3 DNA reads TGTGCCAGCAGTGGACAGGGGGCTTCCTATGGTGAGCAGTTCTTC. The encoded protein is CASSGQGASYGEQFF.

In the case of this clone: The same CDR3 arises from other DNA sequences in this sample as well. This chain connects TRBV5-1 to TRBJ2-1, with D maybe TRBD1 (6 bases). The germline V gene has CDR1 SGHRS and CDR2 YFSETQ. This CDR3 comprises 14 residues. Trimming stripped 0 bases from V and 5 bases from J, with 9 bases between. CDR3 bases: TGCGCCAGCAGCTTGGGACAGGTGGACAATGAGCAGTTCTTC. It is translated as CASSLGQVDNEQFF.

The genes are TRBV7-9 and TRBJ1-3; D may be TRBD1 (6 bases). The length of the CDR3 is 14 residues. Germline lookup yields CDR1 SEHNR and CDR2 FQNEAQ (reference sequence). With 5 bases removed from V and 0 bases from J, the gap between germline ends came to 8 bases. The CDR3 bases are TGTGCCAGCAGCCGCAGGGGCTCTGGAAACACCATATATTTT. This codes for CASSRRGSGNTIYF. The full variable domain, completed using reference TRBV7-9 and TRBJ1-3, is DTGVSQNPRHKITKRGQNVTFRCDPISEHNRLYWYRQTLGQGPEFLTYFQNEAQLEKSRLLSDRFSAERPKGSFSTLEIQRTEQGDSAMYLCASSRRGSGNTIYFGEGSWLTVV.

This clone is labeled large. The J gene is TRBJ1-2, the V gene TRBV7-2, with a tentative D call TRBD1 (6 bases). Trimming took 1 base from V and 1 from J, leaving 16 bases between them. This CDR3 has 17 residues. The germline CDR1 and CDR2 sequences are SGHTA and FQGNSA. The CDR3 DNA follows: TGTGCCAGCAGCTTAGGAGACAGGCCATACCTTAACTATGGCTACACCTTC. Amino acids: CASSLGDRPYLNYGYTF.

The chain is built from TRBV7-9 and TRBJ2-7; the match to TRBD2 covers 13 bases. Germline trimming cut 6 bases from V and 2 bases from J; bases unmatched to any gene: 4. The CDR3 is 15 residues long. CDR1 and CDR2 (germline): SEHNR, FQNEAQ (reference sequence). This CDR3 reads CASRPGLAGTYEQYF. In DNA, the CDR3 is TGTGCCAGCAGACCGGGACTAGCGGGGACCTACGAGCAGTACTTC.

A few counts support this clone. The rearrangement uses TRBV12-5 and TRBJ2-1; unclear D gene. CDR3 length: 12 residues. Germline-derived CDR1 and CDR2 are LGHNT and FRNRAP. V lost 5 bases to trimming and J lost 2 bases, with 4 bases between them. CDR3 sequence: CASGTAYNEQFF. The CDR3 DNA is TGTGCTAGTGGTACAGCCTACAATGAGCAGTTCTTC.

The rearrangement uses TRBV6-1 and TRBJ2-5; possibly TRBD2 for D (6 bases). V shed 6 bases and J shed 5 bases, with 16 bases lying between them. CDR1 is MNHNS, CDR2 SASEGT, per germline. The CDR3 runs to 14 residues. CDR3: CASSVQRAFETQYF. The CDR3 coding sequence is TGTGCCAGCAGCGTCCAGCGGGCCTTTGAGACCCAGTACTTC.

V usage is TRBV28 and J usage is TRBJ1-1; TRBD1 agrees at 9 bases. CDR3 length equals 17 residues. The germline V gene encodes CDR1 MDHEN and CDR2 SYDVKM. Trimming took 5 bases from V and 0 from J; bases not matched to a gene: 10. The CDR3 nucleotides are TGTGCCAGCAGTACTTTGACAGGGGGAGGGATGAACACTGAAGCTTTCTTT. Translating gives CASSTLTGGGMNTEAFF.

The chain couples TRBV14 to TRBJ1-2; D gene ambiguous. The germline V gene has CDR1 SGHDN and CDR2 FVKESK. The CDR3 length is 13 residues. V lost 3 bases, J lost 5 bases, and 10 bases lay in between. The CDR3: CASSQTRPYGYTF. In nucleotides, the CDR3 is TGTGCCAGCAGCCAGACCAGGCCATATGGCTACACCTTC.

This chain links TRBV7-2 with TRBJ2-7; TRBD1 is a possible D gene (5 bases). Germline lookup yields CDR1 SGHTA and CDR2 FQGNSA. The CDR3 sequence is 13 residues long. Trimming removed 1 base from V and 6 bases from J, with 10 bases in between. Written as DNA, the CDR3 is TGTGCCAGCAGCTTAGTCACAAGGGGCGAGCAGTACTTC. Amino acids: CASSLVTRGEQYF.

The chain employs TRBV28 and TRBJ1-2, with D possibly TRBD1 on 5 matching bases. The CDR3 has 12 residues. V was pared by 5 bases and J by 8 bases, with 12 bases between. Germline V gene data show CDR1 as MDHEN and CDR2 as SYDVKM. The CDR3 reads CASSLREGGYTF. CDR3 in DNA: TGTGCCAGCAGTCTCCGGGAGGGGGGCTACACCTTC.

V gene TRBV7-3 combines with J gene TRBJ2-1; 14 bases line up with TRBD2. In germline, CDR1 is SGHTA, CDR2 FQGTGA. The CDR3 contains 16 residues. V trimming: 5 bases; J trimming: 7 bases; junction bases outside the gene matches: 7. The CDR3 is CASSPRTSGRKNEQFF. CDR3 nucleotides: TGTGCCAGCAGCCCTAGGACTAGCGGGAGGAAAAATGAGCAGTTCTTC.

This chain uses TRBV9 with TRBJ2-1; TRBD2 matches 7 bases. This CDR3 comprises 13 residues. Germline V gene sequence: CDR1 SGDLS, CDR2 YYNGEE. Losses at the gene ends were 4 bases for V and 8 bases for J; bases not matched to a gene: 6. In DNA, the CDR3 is TGTGCCAGCAGCCCTGGTCGGGGGGATGAGCAGTTCTTC. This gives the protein CASSPGRGDEQFF.

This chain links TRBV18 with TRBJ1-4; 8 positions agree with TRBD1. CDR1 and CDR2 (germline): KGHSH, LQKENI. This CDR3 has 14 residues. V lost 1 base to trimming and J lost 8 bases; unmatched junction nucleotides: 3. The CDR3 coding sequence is TGTGCCAGCTCACCACAGCGACAGGGGGAAAAACTGTTTTTT. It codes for CASSPQRQGEKLFF.

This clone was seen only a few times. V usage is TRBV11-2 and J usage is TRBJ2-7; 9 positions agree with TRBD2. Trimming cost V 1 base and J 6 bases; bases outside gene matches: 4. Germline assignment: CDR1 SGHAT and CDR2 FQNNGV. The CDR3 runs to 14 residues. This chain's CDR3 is CASSLVAGVREQYF. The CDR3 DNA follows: TGTGCCAGCAGCTTAGTAGCGGGAGTGCGCGAGCAGTACTTC.

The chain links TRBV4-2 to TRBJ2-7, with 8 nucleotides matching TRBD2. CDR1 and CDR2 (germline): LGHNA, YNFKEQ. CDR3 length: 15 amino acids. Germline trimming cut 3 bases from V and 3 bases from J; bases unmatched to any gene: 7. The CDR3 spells CASSHEAGGSYEQYF. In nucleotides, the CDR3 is TGTGCCAGCAGCCATGAGGCGGGAGGAAGCTACGAGCAGTACTTC.

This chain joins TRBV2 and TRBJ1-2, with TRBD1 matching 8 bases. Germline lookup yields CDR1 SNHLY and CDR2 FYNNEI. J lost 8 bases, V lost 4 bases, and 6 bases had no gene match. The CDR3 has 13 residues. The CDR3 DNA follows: TGTGCCAGCAGTGGGGAAGGGACAGGCGGCTACACCTTC. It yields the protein CASSGEGTGGYTF.

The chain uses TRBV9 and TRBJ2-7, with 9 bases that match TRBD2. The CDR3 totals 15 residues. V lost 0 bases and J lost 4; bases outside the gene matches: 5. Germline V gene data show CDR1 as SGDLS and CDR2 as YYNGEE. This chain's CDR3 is CASSVGGREGYEQYF. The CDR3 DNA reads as TGTGCCAGCAGCGTAGGAGGGCGGGAGGGGTACGAGCAGTACTTC. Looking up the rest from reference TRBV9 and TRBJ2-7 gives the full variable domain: DSGVTQTPKHLITATGQRVTLRCSPRSGDLSVYWYQQSLDQGLQFLIQYYNGEERAKGNILERFSAQQFPDLHSELNLSSLELGDSALYFCASSVGGREGYEQYFGPGTRLTVT.

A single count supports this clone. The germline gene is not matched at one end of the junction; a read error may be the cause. CDR3 in amino acids: CASTSYPRDRGFYEQYF. Here the CDR3 DNA reads TGTGCTAGCACCTCCTATCCCCGGGACAGGGGGTTCTACGAGCAGTACTTC. V and J are TRBV7-7 and TRBJ2-7, with TRBD1 matching 11 bases. The length of the CDR3 is 17 residues. Germline V gene lookup returns CDR1 SSHAT and CDR2 FNYEAQ (reference sequence).

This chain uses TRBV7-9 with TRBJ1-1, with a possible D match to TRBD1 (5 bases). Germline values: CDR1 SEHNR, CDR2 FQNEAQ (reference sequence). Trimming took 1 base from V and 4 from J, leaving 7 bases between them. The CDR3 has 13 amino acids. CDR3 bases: TGTGCCAGCAGCTTAGAAGGGGCCACTGAAGCTTTCTTT. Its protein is CASSLEGATEAFF.

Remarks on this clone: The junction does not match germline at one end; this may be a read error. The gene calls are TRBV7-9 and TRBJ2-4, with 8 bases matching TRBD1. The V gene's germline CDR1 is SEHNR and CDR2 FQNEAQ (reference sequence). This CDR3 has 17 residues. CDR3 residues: CASSIAQGGVGKNSQYF. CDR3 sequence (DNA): TGTGCCAGCAGCATCGCACAGGGGGGCGTAGGCAAAAACAGTCAGTACTTC. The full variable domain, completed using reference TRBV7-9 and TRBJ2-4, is DTGVSQNPRHKITKRGQNVTFRCDPISEHNRLYWYRQTLGQGPEFLTYFQNEAQLEKSRLLSDRFSAERPKGSFSTLEIQRTEQGDSAMYLCASSIAQGGVGKNSQYFGAGTRLSVL.

The CDR3 spells CASSHVQSVSYTF. In DNA form, the CDR3 reads TGTGCCAGCAGCCATGTACAGTCCGTAAGCTACACCTTC. V gene TRBV5-6 combines with J gene TRBJ1-2; D remains unclear. V was shortened by 4 bases and J by 9 bases, with 16 bases between the two germline ends. Germline V gene data show CDR1 as SGHDT and CDR2 as YYEEEE. The CDR3 extends over 13 amino acids.

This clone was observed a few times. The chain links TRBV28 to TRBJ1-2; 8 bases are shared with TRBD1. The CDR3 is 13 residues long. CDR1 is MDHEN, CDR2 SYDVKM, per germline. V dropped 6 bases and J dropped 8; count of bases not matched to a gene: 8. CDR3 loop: CASRPTGESGYTF. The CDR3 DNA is TGTGCCAGCAGACCGACAGGGGAAAGCGGCTACACCTTC.

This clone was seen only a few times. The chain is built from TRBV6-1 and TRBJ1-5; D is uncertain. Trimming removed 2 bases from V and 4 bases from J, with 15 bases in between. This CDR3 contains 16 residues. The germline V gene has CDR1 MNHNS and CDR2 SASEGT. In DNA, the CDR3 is TGTGCCAGCAGTGAAACGGTTTTCCAGGCTAATCAGCCCCAGCATTTT. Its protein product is CASSETVFQANQPQHF.

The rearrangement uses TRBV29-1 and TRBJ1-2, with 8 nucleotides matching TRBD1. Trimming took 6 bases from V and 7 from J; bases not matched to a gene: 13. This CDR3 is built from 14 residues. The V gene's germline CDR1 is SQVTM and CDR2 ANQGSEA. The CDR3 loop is CSVGSRTGSLGYTF. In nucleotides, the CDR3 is TGCAGCGTCGGCTCTAGGACAGGGAGCCTTGGCTACACCTTC.

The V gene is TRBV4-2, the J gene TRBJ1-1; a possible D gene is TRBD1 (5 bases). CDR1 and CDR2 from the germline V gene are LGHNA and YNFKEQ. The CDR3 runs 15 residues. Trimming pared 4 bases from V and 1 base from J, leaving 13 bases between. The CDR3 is CASSPVGRQNTEAFF. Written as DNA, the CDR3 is TGTGCCAGCAGCCCCGTGGGGCGGCAGAACACTGAAGCTTTCTTT.

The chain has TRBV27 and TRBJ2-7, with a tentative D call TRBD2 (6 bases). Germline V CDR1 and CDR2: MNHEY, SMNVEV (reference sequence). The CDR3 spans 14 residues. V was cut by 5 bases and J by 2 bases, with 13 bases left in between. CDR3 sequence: CASSPRLEPYEQYF. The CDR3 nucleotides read TGTGCCAGCAGTCCCCGACTAGAACCCTACGAGCAGTACTTC.